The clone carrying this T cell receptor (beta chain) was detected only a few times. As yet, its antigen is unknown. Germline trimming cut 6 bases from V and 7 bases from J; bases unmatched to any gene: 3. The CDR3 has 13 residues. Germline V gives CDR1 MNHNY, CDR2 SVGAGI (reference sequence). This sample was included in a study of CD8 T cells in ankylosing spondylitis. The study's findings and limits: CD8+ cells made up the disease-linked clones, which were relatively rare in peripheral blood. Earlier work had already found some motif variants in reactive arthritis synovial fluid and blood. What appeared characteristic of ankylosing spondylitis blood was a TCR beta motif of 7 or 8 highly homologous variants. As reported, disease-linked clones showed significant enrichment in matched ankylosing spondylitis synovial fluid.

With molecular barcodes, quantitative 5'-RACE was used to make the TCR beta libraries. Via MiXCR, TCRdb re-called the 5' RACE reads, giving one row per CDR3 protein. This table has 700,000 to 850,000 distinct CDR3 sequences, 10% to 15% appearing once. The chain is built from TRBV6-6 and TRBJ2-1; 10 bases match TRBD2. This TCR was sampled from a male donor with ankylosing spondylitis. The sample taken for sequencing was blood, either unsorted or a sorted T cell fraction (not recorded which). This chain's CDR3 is CASRGLAFNEQFF. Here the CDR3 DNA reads TGTGCCAGCAGGGGACTAGCGTTTAATGAGCAGTTCTTC.